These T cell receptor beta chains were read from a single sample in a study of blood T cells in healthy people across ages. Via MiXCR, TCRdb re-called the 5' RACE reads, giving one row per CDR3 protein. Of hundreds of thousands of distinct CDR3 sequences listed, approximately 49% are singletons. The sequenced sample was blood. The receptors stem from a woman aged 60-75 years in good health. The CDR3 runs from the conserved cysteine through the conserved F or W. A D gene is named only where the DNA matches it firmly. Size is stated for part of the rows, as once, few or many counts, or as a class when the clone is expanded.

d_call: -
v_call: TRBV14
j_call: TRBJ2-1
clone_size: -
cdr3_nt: TGTGCCTATACCTTACGGGATGAGCGGTTCTTC
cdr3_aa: CAYTLRDERFF

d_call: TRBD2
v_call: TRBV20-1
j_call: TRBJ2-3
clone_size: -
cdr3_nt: TGCAGTGCTAGAGATAGCGGGAGGGCTTCAGATACGCAGTATTTT
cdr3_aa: CSARDSGRASDTQYF

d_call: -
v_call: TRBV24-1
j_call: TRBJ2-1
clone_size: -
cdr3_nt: TGTGCCACCAGTGATAGGGGGACGCAAGAAGAGACCCAGTTCTTC
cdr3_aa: CATSDRGTQEETQFF

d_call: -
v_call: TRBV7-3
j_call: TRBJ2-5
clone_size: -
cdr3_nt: TGTGCCAGCAGCTTAGCACGGATTAACAATGAGCAGTACTTC
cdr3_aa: CASSLARINNEQYF

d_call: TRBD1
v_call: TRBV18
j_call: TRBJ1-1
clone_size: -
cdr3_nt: TGTGCCAGCTCACCAGTGGGACAGGGGTCTGAAGCTTTCTTT
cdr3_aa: CASSPVGQGSEAFF

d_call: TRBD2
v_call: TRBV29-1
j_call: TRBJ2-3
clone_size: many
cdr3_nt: TGCAGCGTTGGCGCCCAGCGGGGCGCCGGAGGGACAGATACGCAGTATTTT
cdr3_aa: CSVGAQRGAGGTDTQYF

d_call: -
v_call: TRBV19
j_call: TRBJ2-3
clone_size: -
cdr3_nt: TGTGCCAGTAGTACTTTAGCAAGGCCTAGCACAGATACGCAGTATTTT
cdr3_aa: CASSTLARPSTDTQYF

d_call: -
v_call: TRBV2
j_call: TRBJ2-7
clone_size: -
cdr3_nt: TGTGCCAGCAGTGAAATTGGAGGGACAAAGGTTTACGAGCAGTACTTC
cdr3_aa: CASSEIGGTKVYEQYF

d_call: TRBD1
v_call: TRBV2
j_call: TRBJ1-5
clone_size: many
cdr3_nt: TGTGCCAGCAGTGAAGGAGGGACAGTTAGCAATCAGCCCCAGCATTTT
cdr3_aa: CASSEGGTVSNQPQHF

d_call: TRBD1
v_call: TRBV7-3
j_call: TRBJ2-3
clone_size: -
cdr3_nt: TGTGCCAGCAGCTACACCGGGACAGGAACGGGGGATACGCAGTATTTT
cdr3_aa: CASSYTGTGTGDTQYF

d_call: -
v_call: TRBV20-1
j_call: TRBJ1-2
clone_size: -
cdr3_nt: TGCAGTGCTAGAGATATCCCGGGAGGGGTTTATGGCTACACCTTC
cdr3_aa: CSARDIPGGVYGYTF

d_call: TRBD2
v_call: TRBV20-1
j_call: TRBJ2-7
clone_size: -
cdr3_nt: TGCAGTGCCCCGGGAGGCCCCAAAGACCACGAGCAGTACTTC
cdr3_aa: CSAPGGPKDHEQYF

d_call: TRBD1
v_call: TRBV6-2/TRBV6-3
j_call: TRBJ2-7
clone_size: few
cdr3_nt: TGTGCCAGCAGTTTCACGGGACAGGGACTCGAGCAGTACTTC
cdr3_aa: CASSFTGQGLEQYF

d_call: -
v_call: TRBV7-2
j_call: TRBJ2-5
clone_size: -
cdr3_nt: TGTGCCAGCAGCTTAGTCTCCGGGATGCAAGAGACCCAGTACTTC
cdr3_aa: CASSLVSGMQETQYF

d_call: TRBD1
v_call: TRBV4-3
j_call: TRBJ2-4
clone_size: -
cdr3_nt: TGCGCCAGCAGCCAAGATGGTCCGGGACAGGGCACGAGGGAGCAGTACTTC
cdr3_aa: CASSQDGPGQGTREQYF

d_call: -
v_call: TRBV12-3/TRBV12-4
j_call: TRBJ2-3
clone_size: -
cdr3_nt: TGTGCCAGCAGAGCCAGAAACAGCCTCACAGATACGCAGTATTTT
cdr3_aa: CASRARNSLTDTQYF

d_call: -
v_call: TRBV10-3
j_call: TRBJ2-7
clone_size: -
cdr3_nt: TGTGCCATCAGTGAGCGTTATCGAAATTTATACGAGCAGTACTTC
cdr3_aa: CAISERYRNLYEQYF

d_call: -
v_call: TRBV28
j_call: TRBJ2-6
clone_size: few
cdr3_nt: TGTGCCAGCAGTTTTGGTCAGGGATGGTCGGGGGCCAACGTCCTGACTTTC
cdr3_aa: CASSFGQGWSGANVLTF

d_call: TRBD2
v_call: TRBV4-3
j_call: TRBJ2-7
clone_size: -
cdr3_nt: TGCGCCAGCAGCTACAGACGAGCGGGAGGCAATGAGCAGTACTTC
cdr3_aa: CASSYRRAGGNEQYF

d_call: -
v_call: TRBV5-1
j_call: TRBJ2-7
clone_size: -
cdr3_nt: TGCGCCAGCAGCTTATATGACGGAACCTACGAGCAGTACTTC
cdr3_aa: CASSLYDGTYEQYF

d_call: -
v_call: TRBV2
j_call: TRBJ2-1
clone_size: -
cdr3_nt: TGTGCCAGCGAAACTAGTGGGTCCAAGCAGTTCTTC
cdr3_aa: CASETSGSKQFF

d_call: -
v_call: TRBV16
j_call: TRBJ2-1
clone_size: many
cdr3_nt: TGTGCCAGCAGACGAAGGGATTCCGACAATGAGCAGTTCTTC
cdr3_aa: CASRRRDSDNEQFF